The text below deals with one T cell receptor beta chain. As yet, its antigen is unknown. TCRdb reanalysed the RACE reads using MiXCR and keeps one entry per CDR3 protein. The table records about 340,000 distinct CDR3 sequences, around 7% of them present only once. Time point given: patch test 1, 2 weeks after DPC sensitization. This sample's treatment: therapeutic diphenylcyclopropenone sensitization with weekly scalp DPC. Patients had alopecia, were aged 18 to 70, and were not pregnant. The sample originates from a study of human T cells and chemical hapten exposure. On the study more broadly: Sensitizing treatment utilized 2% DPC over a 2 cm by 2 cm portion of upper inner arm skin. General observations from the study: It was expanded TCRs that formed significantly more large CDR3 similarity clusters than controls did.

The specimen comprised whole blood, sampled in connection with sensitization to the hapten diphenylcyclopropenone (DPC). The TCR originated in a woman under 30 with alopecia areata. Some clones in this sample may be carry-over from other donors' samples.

CDR3 in DNA: TGTGCCAGCTCACCATTCGGCAGCCGCGAGGGCTACACCTTC. Amino acids: CASSPFGSREGYTF. This chain joins TRBV18 and TRBJ1-2; no clear D. The V gene's germline CDR1 is KGHSH and CDR2 LQKENI. The CDR3 is 14 amino acids. The ends were cut back, 2 bases at V and 8 bases at J, with 15 bases in the middle. The entire variable domain, with the rest obtained from reference TRBV18 and TRBJ1-2, is as follows: NAGVMQNPRHLVRRRGQEARLRCSPMKGHSHVYWYRQLPEEGLKFMVYLQKENIIDESGMPKERFSAEFPKEGPSILRIQQVVRGDSAAYFCASSPFGSREGYTFGSGTRLTVV.